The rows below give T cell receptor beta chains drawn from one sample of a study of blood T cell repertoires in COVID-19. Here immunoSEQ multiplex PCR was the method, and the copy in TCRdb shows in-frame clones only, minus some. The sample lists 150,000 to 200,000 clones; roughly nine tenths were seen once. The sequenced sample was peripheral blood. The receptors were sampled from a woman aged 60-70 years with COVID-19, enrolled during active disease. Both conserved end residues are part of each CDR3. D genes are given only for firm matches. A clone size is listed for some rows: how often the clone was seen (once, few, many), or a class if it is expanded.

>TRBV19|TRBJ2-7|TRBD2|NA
TGTGCCAGTAGTATCCCGGGAGGACCTCTAGAGGAGCAGTACTTC
CASSIPGGPLEEQYF
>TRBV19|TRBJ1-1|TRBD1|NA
TGTGCCAGTAGTTCCCAGGGGGCTAAGAACACTGAAGCTTTCTTT
CASSSQGAKNTEAFF
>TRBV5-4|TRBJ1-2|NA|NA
TGTGCCAGCACCCTGGAGCAAGGCCATGGCTACACCTTC
CASTLEQGHGYTF
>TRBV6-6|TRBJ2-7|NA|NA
TGTGCCAGCAGTTTATCCCGGGAGCAGTACTTC
CASSLSREQYF
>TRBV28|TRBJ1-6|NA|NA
TGTGCCAGCAGTTTAGGGCACTATAATTCACCCCTCCACTTT
CASSLGHYNSPLHF
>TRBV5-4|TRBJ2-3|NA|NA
TGTGCCAGCAGCCAAACTAGCACAGATACGCAGTATTTT
CASSQTSTDTQYF
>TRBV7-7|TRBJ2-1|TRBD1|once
TGTGCTAGCAGCCCGGACAGGGGGTCCTACAATGAGCAGTTCTTC
CASSPDRGSYNEQFF
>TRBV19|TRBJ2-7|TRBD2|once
TGTGCCAGTAGTGGGACTTGGACTAGCGGGATCCACGAGCAGTACTTC
CASSGTWTSGIHEQYF
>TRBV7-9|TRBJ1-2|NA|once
TGTGCCAGCAGCTTACTCTCAGGAACCGTCTATGGCTACACCTTC
CASSLLSGTVYGYTF
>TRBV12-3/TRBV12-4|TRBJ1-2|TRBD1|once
TGTGCCAGCACCCGGGACAGAAACTATGGCTACACCTTC
CASTRDRNYGYTF
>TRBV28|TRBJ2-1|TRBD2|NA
TGTGCCAGCAGCGAGACTAGCGGGGGAACCTACAATGAGCAGTTCTTC
CASSETSGGTYNEQFF
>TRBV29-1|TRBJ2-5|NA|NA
TGCAGCGTTGGGAACGGCAGAGGGTACCAAGAGACCCAGTACTTC
CSVGNGRGYQETQYF
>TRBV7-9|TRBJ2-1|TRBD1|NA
TGTGCCAGCAGCCTACCGGGACAGGGGGCCAATGAGCAGTTCTTC
CASSLPGQGANEQFF
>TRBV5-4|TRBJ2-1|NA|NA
TGTGCCAGCAGCTTAAGCGGAAGCTCCTACAATGAGCAGTTCTTC
CASSLSGSSYNEQFF
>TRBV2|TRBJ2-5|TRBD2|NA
TGTGCCAGCAGTCCCCTGGGGGCGGGAGGAAGGGAGACCCAGTACTTC
CASSPLGAGGRETQYF
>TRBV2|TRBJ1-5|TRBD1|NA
TGTGCCAGCAAGGGACAGGGATTTAATCAGCCCCAGCATTTT
CASKGQGFNQPQHF
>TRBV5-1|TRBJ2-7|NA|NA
TGCGCCAGCAGCTTTCTGGCGGCGAACTCCTACGAGCAGTACTTC
CASSFLAANSYEQYF
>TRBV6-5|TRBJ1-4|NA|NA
TGTGCCAGCAGTTACTCCCCAGGGATCGGTGAAAAACTGTTTTTT
CASSYSPGIGEKLFF
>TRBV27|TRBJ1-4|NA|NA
TGTGCCAGCAGTTACCGGGTGCAGGAAAAACTGTTTTTT
CASSYRVQEKLFF
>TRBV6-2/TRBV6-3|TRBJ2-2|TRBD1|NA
TGTGCCAGCAGTTTGGACAGGGGAACCGGGGAGCTGTTTTTT
CASSLDRGTGELFF
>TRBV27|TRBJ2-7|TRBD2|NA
TGTGCCAGCTCGAGCGGGAGCTCCTACGAGCAGTACTTC
CASSSGSSYEQYF
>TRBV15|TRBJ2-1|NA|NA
TGTGCCACCAGCAGAGATGGGGGGAACAATGAGCAGTTCTTC
CATSRDGGNNEQFF
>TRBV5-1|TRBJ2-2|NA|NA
TGCGCCAGCAGGATAGCCGGGGAGCTGTTTTTT
CASRIAGELFF
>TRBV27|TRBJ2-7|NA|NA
TGTGCCAGCAGTTTAAGCTCGAGGTACGAGCAGTACTTC
CASSLSSRYEQYF
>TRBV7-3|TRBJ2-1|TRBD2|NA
TGTGCCAGCAGCTTAACCGGCGGGAGAAGGTACAATGAGCAGTTCTTC
CASSLTGGRRYNEQFF
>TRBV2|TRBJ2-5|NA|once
TGTGCCAGCAACGTGTTCCTGAGAGAGACCCAGTACTTC
CASNVFLRETQYF
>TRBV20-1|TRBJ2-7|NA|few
TGCAGTGCTAGTGTGCGGGACCCCTACGAGCAGTACTTC
CSASVRDPYEQYF
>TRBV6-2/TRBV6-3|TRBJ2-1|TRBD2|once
TGTGCCAGCAGTTACTTGGCGGGAGGGCCCTACAATGAGCAGTTCTTC
CASSYLAGGPYNEQFF
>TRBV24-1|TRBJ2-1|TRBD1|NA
TGTGCCACCAGTGAGGGGAACAGGGGGTTCGGCAATGAGCAGTTCTTC
CATSEGNRGFGNEQFF
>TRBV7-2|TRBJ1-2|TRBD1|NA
TGTGCCAGCAGCATACGACAGGGATATGGCTACACCTTC
CASSIRQGYGYTF
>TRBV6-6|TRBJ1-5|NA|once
TGTGCCAGCAGCCCAGGGGGCAATCAGCCCCAGCATTTT
CASSPGGNQPQHF
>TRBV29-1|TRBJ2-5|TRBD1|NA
TGCAGCGTTGATCATGGGCAGGGGGCGAGACAAGAGACCCAGTACTTC
CSVDHGQGARQETQYF
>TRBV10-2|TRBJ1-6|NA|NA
TGCGCCAGCACCCGGGGAGATTCACCCCTCCACTTT
CASTRGDSPLHF
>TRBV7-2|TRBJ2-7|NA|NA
TGTGCCAGCAGCTTAGTTCGCTACCACGAGCAGTACTTC
CASSLVRYHEQYF
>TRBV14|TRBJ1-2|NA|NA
TGTGCCAGCAGCCCCCCCCTTGGACGGGAGGGGTATGTAGGCTACACCTTC
CASSPPLGREGYVGYTF
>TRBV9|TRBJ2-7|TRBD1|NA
TGTGCCAGCAGCGTAGGCCGGACAGGGGACCACGAGCAGTACTTC
CASSVGRTGDHEQYF
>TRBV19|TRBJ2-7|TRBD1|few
TGTGCCAGTAGTAGGGGACAGGAATCCTACGAGCAGTACTTC
CASSRGQESYEQYF
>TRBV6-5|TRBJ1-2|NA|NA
TGTGCCAGCAGTCGCGGACAGATCGATAACTATGGCTACACCTTC
CASSRGQIDNYGYTF
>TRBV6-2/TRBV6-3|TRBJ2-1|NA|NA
TGTGCCAGCAGTTACCGCGCTACCTACAATGAGCAGTTCTTC
CASSYRATYNEQFF
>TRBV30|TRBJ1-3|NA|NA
TGTGCCTGGAGTGTTGGCAGGGTCGACACCATATATTTT
CAWSVGRVDTIYF
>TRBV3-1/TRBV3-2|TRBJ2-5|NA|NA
TGTGCCAGCAGCCAAGGGGCTAGCCCAGAGACCCAGTACTTC
CASSQGASPETQYF
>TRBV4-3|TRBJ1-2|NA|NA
TGCGCCAGCAGCCAAGATACAAGTGAAGATGGCTACACCTTC
CASSQDTSEDGYTF
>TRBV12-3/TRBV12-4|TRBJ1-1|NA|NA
TGTGCCAGCAGTCGACAGGCGGGCACTGAAGCTTTCTTT
CASSRQAGTEAFF
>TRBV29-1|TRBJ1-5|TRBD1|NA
TGCAGCGTTGGACAGGGGGCGAATCAGCCCCAGCATTTT
CSVGQGANQPQHF
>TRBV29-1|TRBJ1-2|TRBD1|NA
TGCAGCGTCGTTACAGGGGGCGGGGGCTACACCTTC
CSVVTGGGGYTF
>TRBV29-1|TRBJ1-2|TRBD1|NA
TGCAGCGTTGAAGATCCCTCCAGGGGGAAGGGAGGCTACACCTTC
CSVEDPSRGKGGYTF
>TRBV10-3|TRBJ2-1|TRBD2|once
TGTGCCATCAAAACTAGCGGGAGGAGCTCCTACAATGAGCAGTTCTTC
CAIKTSGRSSYNEQFF
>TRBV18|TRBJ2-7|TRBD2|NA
TGTGCCAGCTCGAACGGGATTAGCGGGAGTCATAGTTACGAGCAGTACTTC
CASSNGISGSHSYEQYF
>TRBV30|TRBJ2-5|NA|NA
TGTGCCTGGAGTGTACTCGCCCCGGGTGAGACCCAGTACTTC
CAWSVLAPGETQYF
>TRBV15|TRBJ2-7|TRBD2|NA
TGTGCCACCAGCAGAGCACTAGCGGGAGTCGAGCAGTACTTC
CATSRALAGVEQYF
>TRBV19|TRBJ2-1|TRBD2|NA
TGTGCCAGTAAGCTAGCGGGCCCTTACAATGAGCAGTTCTTC
CASKLAGPYNEQFF
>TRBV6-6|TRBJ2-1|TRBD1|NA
TGTGCCAGCAGCATTAACGGACAGGCAGACAATGAGCAGTTCTTC
CASSINGQADNEQFF
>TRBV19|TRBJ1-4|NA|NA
TGTGCCAGTAGTATTCGGACCCCCTCGAGGGATGAAAAACTGTTTTTT
CASSIRTPSRDEKLFF